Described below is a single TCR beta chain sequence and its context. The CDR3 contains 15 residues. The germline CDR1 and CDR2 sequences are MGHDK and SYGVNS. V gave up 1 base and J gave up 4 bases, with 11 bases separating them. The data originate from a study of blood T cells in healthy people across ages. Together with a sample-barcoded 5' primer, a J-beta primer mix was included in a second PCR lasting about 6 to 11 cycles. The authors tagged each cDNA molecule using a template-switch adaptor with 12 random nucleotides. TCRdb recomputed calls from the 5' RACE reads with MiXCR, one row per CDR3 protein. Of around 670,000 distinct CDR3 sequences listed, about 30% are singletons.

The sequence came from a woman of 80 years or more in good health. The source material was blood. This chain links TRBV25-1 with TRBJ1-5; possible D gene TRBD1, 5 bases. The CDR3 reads CASSESLTDNQPQHF. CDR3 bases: TGTGCCAGCAGTGAATCCCTGACAGATAATCAGCCCCAGCATTTT.